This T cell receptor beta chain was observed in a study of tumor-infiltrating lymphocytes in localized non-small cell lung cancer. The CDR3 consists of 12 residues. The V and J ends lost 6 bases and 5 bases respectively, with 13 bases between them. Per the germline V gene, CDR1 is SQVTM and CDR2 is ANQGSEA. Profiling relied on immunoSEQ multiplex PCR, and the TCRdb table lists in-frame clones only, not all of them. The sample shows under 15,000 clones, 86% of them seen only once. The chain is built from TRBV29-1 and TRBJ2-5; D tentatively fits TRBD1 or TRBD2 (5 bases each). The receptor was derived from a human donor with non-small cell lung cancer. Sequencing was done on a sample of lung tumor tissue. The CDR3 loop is CSVLAWGETQYF. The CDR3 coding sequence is TGCAGCGTCCTGGCTTGGGGGGAGACCCAGTACTTC.